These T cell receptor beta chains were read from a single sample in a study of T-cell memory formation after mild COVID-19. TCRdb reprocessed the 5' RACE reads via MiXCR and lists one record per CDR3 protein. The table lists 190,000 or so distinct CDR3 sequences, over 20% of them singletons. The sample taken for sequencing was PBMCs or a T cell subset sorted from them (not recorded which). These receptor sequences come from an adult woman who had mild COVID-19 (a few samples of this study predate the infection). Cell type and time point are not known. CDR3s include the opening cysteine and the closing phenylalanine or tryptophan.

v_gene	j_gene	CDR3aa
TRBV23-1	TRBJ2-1	CASSQLRSGAPNEQFF
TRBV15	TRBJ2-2	CATTDRVNTGELFF
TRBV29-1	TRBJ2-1	CSVTGGDYNEQFF
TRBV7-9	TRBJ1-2	CASSPWDRRGYTF
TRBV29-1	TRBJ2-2	CSVCLRGSGELFF
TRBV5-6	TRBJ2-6	CAGPGSGANVLTF
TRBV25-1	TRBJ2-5	CASTFITGKGETQYF
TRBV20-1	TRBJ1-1	CSALYGGAGEAFF
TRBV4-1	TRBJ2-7	CASSHGLGSSYEQYF
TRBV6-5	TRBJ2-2	CASSYSTSGELFF
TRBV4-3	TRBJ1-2	CASSQDAQEYSYGYTF
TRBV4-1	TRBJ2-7	CASSPIRTESYEQYF
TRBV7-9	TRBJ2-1	CASSSRQGTPHGQFF
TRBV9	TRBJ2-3	CASSVGTVPSTDTQYF
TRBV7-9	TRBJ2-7	CASSLGPSGGPSSYEQYF
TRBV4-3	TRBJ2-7	CASSQDSALGRGVYEQYF
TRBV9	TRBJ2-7	CASSVDRGPAYEQYF
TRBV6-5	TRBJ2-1	CASSYGRRIHNEQFF
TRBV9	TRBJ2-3	CASSGRTQRTDTQYF
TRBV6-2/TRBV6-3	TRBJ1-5	CASPGRRNQPQHF
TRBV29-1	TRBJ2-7	CSVEDGTDRAYEQYF
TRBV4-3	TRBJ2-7	CASSQEGGPWANSYEQYF
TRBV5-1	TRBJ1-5	CASSLGVEGSNQPQHF
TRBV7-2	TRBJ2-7	CASSWGGGSYEQYF
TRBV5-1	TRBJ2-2	CASSLTGRPNTGELFF
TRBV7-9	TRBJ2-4	CASSSTGSKNIQYF
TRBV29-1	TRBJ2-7	CSVEDAGQGAVDEQYF
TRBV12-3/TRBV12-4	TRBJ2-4	CASSMGSIAKNIQYF
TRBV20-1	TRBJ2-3	CSAAGGGGMARDTQYF
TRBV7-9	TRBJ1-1	CASSSFIGMNTEAFF
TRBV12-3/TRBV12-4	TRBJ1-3	CASSLLGRGDTIYF
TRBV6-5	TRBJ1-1	CASSSGEGAFF
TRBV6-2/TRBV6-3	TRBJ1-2	CASSGGLAYGYTF
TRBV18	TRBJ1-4	CASSSGQGREKLFF
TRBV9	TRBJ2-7	CASSVGSGRKGEQYF
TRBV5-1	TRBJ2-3	CASRYPRQGGADTQYF
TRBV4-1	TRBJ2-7	CASSQGTDEQYF
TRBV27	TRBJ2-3	CASSLQSSTDTQYF
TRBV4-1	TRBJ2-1	CASSQATGDLYNEQFF
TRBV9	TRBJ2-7	CASSVAQGAAYEQYF